This is a list of T cell receptor beta chains from one sample in a study of blood T cell repertoires in COVID-19. Assay used: immunoSEQ multiplex PCR; TCRdb lists only in-frame clones, some missing. The sample holds 45,000 to 55,000 clones; about nine tenths are singletons and the top ten take more than 6.5%. The sample comprised peripheral blood. The source is a woman in her forties with active COVID-19. CDR3s include the opening cysteine and the closing phenylalanine or tryptophan. The D gene is left open where the match is weak. Some rows have no size entry. The others give once, few or many, or a class for an expanded clone.

d_call	clone_size	j_call	v_call	cdr3_aa	cdr3_nt
NA	NA	TRBJ2-7	TRBV4-2	CASSPRDLSSYEQYF	TGTGCCAGCAGCCCCCGGGACTTAAGCTCCTACGAGCAGTACTTC
TRBD1	NA	TRBJ2-3	TRBV6-5	CASSSGTGWDTQYF	TGTGCCAGCAGTTCCGGGACAGGGTGGGATACGCAGTATTTT
NA	NA	TRBJ1-1	TRBV12-3/TRBV12-4	CASKSGVRTEAFF	TGTGCCAGCAAATCCGGGGTGAGGACTGAAGCTTTCTTT
TRBD2	NA	TRBJ2-2	TRBV3-1/TRBV3-2	CASSLAVTGELFF	TGTGCCAGCAGTCTAGCGGTAACCGGGGAGCTGTTTTTT
TRBD2	NA	TRBJ2-7	TRBV3-1/TRBV3-2	CASSQDLLADRYEQYF	TGTGCCAGCAGCCAAGATTTGCTAGCGGATCGCTACGAGCAGTACTTC
NA	NA	TRBJ1-5	TRBV5-1	CASSLIPGGDQPQHF	TGCGCCAGCAGCTTAATCCCAGGAGGCGATCAGCCCCAGCATTTT
TRBD1	NA	TRBJ2-3	TRBV4-1	CASTTDRGTDTQYF	TGCGCCAGCACTACGGACAGGGGTACAGATACGCAGTATTTT
NA	NA	TRBJ2-5	TRBV3-1/TRBV3-2	CASSLRETQYF	TGTGCCAGCAGCCTCCGGGAGACCCAGTACTTC
TRBD1	NA	TRBJ2-1	TRBV29-1	CSVADRGPPFNEQFF	TGCAGCGTGGCAGACAGGGGGCCGCCATTTAATGAGCAGTTCTTC
NA	NA	TRBJ2-5	TRBV4-3	CASSQERDIGETQYF	TGCGCCAGCAGCCAAGAGAGGGACATAGGGGAGACCCAGTACTTC
NA	few	TRBJ1-6	TRBV7-9	CASSLTGENSPLHF	TGTGCCAGCAGCCTGACGGGAGAGAATTCACCCCTCCACTTT
TRBD1	NA	TRBJ1-4	TRBV4-1	CASSQTGTASTKLFF	TGCGCCAGCAGCCAAACCGGGACAGCGAGTACAAAACTGTTTTTT
NA	NA	TRBJ1-1	TRBV6-2/TRBV6-3	CASSYARRNTEAFF	TGTGCCAGCAGTTATGCAAGGAGAAACACTGAAGCTTTCTTT
TRBD2	NA	TRBJ2-3	TRBV12-3/TRBV12-4	CASSFSGADTQYF	TGTGCCAGCAGTTTTAGCGGGGCAGATACGCAGTATTTT
NA	NA	TRBJ1-6	TRBV9	CASSVETETPLHF	TGTGCCAGCAGCGTAGAGACAGAGACACCCCTCCACTTT
NA	NA	TRBJ2-3	TRBV27	CASSSEERYTDTQYF	TGTGCCAGCAGTTCGGAGGAGAGATACACAGATACGCAGTATTTT
TRBD1	NA	TRBJ2-1	TRBV19	CASSTTGGVFLNEQFF	TGTGCCAGTAGTACAACAGGGGGCGTCTTCCTCAATGAGCAGTTCTTC
NA	NA	TRBJ1-2	TRBV5-6	CASSFRAERGYTF	TGTGCCAGCAGCTTTCGCGCAGAGCGAGGCTACACCTTC
NA	NA	TRBJ1-2	TRBV11-3	CASSLEGSLYGYTF	TGTGCCAGCAGCTTAGAGGGCAGCTTGTATGGCTACACCTTC
NA	NA	TRBJ1-2	TRBV20-1	CSASTLTGGYGYTF	TGCAGTGCTAGTACCCTCACGGGGGGCTATGGCTACACCTTC
TRBD1	NA	TRBJ1-4	TRBV6-5	CASSPTTGVNEKLFF	TGTGCCAGCAGTCCCACGACAGGGGTAAATGAAAAACTGTTTTTT
NA	NA	TRBJ1-1	TRBV12-3/TRBV12-4	CASSLVGGTEAFF	TGTGCCAGCAGTTTAGTGGGAGGCACTGAAGCTTTCTTT